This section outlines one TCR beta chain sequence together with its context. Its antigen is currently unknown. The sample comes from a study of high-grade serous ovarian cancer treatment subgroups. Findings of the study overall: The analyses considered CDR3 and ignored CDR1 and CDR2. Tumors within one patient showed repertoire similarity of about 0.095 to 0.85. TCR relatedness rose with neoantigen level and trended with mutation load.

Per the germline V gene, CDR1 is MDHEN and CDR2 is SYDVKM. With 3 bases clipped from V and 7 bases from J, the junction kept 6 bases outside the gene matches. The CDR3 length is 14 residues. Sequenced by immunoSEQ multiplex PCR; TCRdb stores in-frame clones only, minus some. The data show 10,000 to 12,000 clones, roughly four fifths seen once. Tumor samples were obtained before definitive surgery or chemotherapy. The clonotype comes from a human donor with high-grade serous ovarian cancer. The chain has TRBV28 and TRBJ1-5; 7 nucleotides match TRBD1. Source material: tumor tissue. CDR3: CASSLALQGQPQHF. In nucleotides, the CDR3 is TGTGCCAGCAGTTTGGCCTTACAGGGGCAGCCCCAGCATTTT.